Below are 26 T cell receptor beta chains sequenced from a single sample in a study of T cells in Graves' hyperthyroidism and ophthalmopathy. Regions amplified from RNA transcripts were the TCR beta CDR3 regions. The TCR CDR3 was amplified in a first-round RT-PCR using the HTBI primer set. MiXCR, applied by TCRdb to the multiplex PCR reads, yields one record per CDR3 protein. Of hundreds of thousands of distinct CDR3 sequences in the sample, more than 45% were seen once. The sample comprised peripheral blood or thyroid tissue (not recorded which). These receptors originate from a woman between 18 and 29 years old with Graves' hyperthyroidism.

The CDR3 protein is CASSEKSGLETQYF. CDR3 nucleotide sequence: TGTGCCAGCAGTGAAAAGTCTGGATTGGAGACCCAGTACTTC. This chain joins TRBV25-1 and TRBJ2-5; D is ambiguous. This CDR3 is 14 amino acids long. CDR1 is MGHDK, CDR2 SYGVNS, per germline. The V end lost 2 bases, the J end lost 5 bases, and 12 bases lay between the germline ends. Using reference TRBV25-1 and TRBJ2-5 for the parts outside the CDR3, the full variable domain is EADIYQTPRYLVIGTGKKITLECSQTMGHDKMYWYQQDPGMELHLIHYSYGVNSTEKGDLSSESTVSRIRTEHFPLTLESARPSHTSQYLCASSEKSGLETQYFGPGTRLLVL.

The CDR3 sequence is CSARGTEGLYEQYF. Here the CDR3 DNA reads TGCAGTGCTAGAGGGACGGAGGGACTCTACGAGCAGTACTTC. The chain carries TRBV20-1 and TRBJ2-7; TRBD2 is a possible D gene (6 bases). In germline, CDR1 is DFQATT, CDR2 SNEGSKA (reference sequence). The length of the CDR3 is 14 residues. Deletions cut 1 base from V and 3 bases from J, with 13 bases between.

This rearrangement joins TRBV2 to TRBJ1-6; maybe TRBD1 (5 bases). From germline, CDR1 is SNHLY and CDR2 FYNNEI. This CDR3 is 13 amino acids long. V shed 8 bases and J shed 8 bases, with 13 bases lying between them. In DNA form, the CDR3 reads TGTGCCAGCGGGCCTCTAGGGGATTCACCCCTCCACTTT. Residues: CASGPLGDSPLHF.

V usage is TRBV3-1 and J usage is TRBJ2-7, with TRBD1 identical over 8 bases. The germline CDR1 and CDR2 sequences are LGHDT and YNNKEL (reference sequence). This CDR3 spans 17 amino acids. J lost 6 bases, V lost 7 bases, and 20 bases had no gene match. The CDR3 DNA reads TGTGCCAGCACAGGCGGGGATGGGGCCGGGACAGGTGCCGAGCAGTACTTC. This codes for CASTGGDGAGTGAEQYF.

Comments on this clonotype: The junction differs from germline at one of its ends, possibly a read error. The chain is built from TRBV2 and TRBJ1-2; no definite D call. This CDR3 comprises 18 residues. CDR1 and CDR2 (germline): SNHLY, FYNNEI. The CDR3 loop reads CASSQGLLPSDSGYGYTF. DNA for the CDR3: TGCGCCAGCAGCCAAGGTCTTTTACCTAGTGATTCGGGGTATGGCTACACCTTC.

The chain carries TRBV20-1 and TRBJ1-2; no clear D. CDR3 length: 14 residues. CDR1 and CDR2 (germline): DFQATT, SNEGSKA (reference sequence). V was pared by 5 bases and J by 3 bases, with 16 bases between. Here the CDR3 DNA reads TGCAGTGCTCTTACCGGCCTGGGAGACTATGGCTACACCTTC. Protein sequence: CSALTGLGDYGYTF.

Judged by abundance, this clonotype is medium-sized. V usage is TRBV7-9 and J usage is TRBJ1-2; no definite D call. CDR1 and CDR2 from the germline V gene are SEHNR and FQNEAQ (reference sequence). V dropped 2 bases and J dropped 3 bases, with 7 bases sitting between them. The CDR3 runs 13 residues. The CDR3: CASSLIGDYGYTF. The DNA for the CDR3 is TGTGCCAGCAGCTTAATCGGGGACTATGGCTACACCTTC.

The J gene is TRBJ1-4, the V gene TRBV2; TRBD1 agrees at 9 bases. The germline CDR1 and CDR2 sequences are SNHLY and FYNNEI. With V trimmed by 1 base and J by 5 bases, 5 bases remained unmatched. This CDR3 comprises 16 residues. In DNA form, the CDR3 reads TGTGCCAGCAGTGAAGGGACGACAGGGGGGAATGAAAAACTGTTTTTT. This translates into CASSEGTTGGNEKLFF.

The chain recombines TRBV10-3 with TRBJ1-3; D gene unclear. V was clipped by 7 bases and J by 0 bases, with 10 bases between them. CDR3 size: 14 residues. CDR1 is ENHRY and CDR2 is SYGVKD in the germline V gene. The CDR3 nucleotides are TGTGCCATCAAAGGGATCGACTCTGGAAACACCATATATTTT. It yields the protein CAIKGIDSGNTIYF.

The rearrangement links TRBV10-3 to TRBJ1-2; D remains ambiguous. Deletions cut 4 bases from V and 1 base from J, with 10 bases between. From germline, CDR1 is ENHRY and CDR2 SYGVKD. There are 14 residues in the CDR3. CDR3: CAISARTINYGYTF. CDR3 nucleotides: TGTGCCATCAGTGCCCGAACGATTAACTATGGCTACACCTTC.

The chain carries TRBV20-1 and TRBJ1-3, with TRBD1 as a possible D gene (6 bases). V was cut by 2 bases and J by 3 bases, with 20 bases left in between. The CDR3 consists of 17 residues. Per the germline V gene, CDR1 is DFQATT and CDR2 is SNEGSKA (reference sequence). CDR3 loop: CSARPRRGALSGNTIYF. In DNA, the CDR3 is TGCAGTGCTAGACCTCGACGGGGGGCGCTTAGTGGAAACACCATATATTTT.

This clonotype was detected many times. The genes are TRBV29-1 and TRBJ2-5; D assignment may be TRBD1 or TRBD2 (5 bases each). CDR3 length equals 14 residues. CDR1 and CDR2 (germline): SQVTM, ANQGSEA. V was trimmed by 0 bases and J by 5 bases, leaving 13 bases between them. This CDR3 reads CSVEDRGIGETQYF. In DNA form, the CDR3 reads TGCAGCGTTGAAGATCGGGGCATCGGGGAGACCCAGTACTTC.

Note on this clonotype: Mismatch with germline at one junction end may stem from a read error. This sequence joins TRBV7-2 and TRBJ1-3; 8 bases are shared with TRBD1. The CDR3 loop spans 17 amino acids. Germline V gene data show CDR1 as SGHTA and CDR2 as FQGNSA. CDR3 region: CASSQDRAGGLGNTIYF. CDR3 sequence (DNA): TGCGCCAGCAGCCAAGATCGGGCAGGGGGCCTTGGAAACACCATATATTTT.

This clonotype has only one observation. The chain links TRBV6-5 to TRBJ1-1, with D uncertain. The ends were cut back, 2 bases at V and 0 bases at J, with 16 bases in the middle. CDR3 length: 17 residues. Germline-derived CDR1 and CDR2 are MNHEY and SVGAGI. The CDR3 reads CASSYPVPGGMNTEAFF. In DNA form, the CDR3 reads TGTGCCAGCAGTTACCCGGTCCCCGGAGGAATGAACACTGAAGCTTTCTTT.

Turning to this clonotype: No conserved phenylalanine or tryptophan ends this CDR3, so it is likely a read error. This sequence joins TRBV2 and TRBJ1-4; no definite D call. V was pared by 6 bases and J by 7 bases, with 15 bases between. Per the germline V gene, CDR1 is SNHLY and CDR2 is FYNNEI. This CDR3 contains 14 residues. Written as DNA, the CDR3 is TGTGCCAGCAGCCCAGTACTTGGGAGTGAAAAACTGTTTCTT. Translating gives CASSPVLGSEKLFL.

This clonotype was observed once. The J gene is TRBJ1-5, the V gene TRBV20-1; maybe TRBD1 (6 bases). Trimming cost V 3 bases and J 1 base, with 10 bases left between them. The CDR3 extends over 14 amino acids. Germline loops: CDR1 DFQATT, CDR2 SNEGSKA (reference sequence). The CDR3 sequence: CSASWDISNQPQHF. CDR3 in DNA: TGCAGTGCTAGCTGGGACATAAGCAATCAGCCCCAGCATTTT.

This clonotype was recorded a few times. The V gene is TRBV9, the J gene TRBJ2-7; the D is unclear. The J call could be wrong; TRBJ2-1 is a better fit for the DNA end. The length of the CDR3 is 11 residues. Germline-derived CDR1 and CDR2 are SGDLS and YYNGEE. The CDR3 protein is CASSGPNEQFF. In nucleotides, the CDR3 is TGTGCCAGCAGCGGTCCAAATGAGCAGTTCTTC.

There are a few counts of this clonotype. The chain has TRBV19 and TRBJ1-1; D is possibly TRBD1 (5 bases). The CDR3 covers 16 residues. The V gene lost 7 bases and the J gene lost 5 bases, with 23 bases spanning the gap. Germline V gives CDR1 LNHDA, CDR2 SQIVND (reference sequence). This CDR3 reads CASTTLPGAGGTEAFF. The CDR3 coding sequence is TGTGCCAGTACCACCTTACCCGGGGCCGGGGGTACTGAAGCTTTCTTT.

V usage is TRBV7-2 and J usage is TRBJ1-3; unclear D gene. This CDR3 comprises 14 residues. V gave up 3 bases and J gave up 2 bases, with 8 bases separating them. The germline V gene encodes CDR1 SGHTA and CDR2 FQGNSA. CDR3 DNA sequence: TGTGCCAGCAGCTTGGGTAGCCCTGGAAACACCATATATTTT. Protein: CASSLGSPGNTIYF.

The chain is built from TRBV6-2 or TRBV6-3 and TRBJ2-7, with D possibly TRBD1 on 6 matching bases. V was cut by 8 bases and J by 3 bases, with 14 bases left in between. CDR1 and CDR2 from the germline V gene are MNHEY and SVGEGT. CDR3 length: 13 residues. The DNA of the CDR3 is TGTGCCAGCGGTAAAGGGGGTGGCTACGAGCAGTACTTC. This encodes CASGKGGGYEQYF.

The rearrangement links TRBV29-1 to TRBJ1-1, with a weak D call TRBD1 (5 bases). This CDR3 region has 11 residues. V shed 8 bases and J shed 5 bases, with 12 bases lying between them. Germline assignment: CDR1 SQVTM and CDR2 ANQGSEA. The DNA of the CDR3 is TGCAGCATAGGGGTGACTACTGAAGCTTTCTTT. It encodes CSIGVTTEAFF.

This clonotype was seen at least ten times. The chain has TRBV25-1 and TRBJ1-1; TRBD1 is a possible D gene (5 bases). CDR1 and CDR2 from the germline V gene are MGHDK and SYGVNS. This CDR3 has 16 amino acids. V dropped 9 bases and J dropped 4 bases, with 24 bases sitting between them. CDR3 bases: TGTGCCAGTAGCGACGAGAGGGTGCGGGGCTCCACTGAAGCTTTCTTT. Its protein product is CASSDERVRGSTEAFF.

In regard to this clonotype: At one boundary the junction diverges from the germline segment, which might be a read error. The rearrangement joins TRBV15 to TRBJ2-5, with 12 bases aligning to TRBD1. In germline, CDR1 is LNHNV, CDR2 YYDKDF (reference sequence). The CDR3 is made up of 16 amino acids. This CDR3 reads CAASSVGQGAQETQYF. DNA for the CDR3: TGTGCCGCCAGCAGCGTGGGACAGGGGGCTCAAGAGACCCAGTACTTC.

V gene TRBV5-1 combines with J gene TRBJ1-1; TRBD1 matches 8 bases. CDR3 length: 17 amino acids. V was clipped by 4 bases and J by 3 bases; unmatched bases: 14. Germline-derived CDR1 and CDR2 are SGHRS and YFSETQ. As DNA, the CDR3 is TGCGCCAGCAGCCGAGGGACAGGCGGGTCTTCGGACACTGAAGCTTTCTTT. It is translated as CASSRGTGGSSDTEAFF.

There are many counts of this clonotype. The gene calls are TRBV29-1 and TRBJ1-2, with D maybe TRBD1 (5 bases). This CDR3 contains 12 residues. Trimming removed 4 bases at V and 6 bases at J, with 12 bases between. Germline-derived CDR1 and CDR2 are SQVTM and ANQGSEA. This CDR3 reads CSVAVGEDGYTF. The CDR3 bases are TGCAGCGTTGCGGTAGGGGAAGATGGCTACACCTTC.

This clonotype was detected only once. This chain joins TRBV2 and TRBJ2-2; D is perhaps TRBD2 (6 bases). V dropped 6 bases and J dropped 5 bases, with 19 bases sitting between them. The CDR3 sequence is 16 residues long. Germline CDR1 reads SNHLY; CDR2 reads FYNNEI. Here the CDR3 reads CASSPWQRARTGELFF. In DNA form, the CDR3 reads TGTGCCAGCAGCCCTTGGCAGCGGGCGAGGACCGGGGAGCTGTTTTTT.